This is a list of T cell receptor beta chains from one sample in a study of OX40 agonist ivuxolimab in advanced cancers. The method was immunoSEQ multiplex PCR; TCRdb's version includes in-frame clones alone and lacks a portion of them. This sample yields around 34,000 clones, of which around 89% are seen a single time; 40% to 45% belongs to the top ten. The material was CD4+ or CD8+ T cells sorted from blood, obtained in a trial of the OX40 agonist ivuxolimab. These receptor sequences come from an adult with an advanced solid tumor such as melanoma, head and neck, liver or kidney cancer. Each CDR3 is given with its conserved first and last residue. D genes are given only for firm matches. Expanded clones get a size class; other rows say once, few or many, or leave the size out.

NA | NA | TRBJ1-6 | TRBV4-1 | CASSHPGVGSPLHF | TGCGCCAGCAGCCACCCAGGGGTTGGTTCACCCCTCCACTTT
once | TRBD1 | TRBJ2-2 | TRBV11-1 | CASSPHRGQGGELFF | TGTGCCAGCAGCCCACATAGGGGGCAGGGCGGGGAGCTGTTTTTT
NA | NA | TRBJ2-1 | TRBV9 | CASSGTETEQFF | TGTGCCAGCAGCGGAACAGAAACAGAGCAGTTCTTC
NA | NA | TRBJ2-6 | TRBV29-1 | CSVEEGRGGTGANVLTF | TGCAGCGTTGAGGAGGGCCGTGGCGGCACGGGGGCCAACGTCCTGACTTTC
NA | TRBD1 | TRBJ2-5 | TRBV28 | CASSQTVQGALKTQYF | TGTGCCAGCAGTCAAACCGTACAGGGGGCGCTTAAGACCCAGTACTTC
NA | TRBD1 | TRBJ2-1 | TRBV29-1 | CSVTTDRVNEQFF | TGCAGCGTAACAACCGACAGGGTTAATGAGCAGTTCTTC
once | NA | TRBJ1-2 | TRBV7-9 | CASSLANFYGYTF | TGTGCCAGCAGCTTAGCCAACTTCTATGGCTACACCTTC
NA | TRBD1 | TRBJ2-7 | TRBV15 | CATSRGSGQGYEQYF | TGTGCCACCAGCAGGGGCTCGGGACAGGGCTACGAGCAGTACTTC
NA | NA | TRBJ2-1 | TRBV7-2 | CASSLNTGNNEQFF | TGTGCCAGCAGCTTAAATACAGGGAACAATGAGCAGTTCTTC
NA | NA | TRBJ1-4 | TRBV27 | CASSLSIGTINEKLFF | TGTGCCAGCAGTTTATCGATCGGGACCATTAATGAAAAACTGTTTTTT
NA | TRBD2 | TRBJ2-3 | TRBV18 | CASSPPDGGSQYF | TGTGCCAGCTCACCACCAGACGGGGGGTCGCAGTATTTT
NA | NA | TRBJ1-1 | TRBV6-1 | CASSYGGRAFF | TGTGCCAGCAGTTATGGGGGAAGGGCTTTCTTT
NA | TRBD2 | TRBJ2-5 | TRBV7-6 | CASSRGLADQTQYF | TGTGCCAGCAGCCGGGGACTAGCGGACCAGACCCAGTACTTC
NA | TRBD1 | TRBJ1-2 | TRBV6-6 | CASSYSAGDSYGYTF | TGTGCCAGCAGTTACTCGGCCGGGGACAGCTATGGCTACACCTTC
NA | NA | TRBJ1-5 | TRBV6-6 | CASRWAFYSNQPQHF | TGTGCCAGCCGCTGGGCTTTTTATAGCAATCAGCCCCAGCATTTT
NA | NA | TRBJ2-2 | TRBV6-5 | CASKAGTNTGELFF | TGTGCCAGCAAGGCGGGTACGAACACCGGGGAGCTGTTTTTT
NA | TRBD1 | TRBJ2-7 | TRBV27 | CASREQGGEQYF | TGTGCCAGCAGAGAACAGGGGGGCGAGCAGTACTTC
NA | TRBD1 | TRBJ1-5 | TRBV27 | CASSLGTAFNQPQHF | TGTGCCAGCAGTTTAGGGACAGCCTTCAATCAGCCCCAGCATTTT
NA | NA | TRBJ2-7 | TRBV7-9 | CASSSAYEQYF | TGTGCCAGCAGCTCCGCTTACGAGCAGTACTTC
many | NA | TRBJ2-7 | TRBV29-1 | CSVESGYEQYF | TGCAGCGTTGAATCGGGTTACGAGCAGTACTTC
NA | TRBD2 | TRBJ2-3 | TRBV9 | CASSVGGGRSTDTQYF | TGTGCCAGCAGCGTCGGCGGGGGGCGTAGCACAGATACGCAGTATTTT
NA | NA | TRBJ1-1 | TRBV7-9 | CASSFRTTNTEAFF | TGTGCCAGCAGTTTTCGGACAACTAACACTGAAGCTTTCTTT
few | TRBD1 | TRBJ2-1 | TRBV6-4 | CASSDSGGQGLDEQFF | TGTGCCAGCAGTGACTCTGGGGGACAGGGGTTGGATGAGCAGTTCTTC
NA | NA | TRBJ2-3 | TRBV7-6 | CASSLAWGGQDTQYF | TGTGCCAGCAGCTTAGCTTGGGGGGGCCAAGATACGCAGTATTTT
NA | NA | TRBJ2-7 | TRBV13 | CASSSGRTYEQYF | TGTGCCAGCAGTTCCGGCCGGACCTACGAGCAGTACTTC
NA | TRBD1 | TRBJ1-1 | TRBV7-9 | CASSLLRGQGRTDLMTFF | TGTGCCAGCAGCCTCCTGAGGGGACAGGGCAGGACAGACCTGATGACTTTCTTT
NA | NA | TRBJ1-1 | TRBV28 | CASSLFWESDRPNTEAFF | TGTGCCAGCAGTTTATTTTGGGAATCCGACAGACCGAACACTGAAGCTTTCTTT
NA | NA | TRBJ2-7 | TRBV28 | CASSLGAGVDDEQYF | TGTGCCAGCAGTTTGGGGGCGGGAGTAGACGACGAGCAGTACTTC
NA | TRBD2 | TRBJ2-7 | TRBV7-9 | CASSTWTSGPTYEQYF | TGTGCCAGCAGCACCTGGACTAGCGGGCCTACCTACGAGCAGTACTTC
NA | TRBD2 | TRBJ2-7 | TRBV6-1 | CASRPLAGGYEQYF | TGTGCCAGCAGACCCCTCGCGGGGGGGTACGAGCAGTACTTC
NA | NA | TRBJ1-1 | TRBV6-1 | CASKNTEAFF | TGTGCCAGCAAGAACACTGAAGCTTTCTTT
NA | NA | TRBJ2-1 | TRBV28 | CASSLLVSSYNEQFF | TGTGCCAGCAGTTTATTGGTTAGCTCCTACAATGAGCAGTTCTTC
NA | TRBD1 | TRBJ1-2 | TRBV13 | CASSYPHLTGTKANYGYTF | TGTGCCAGCAGCTATCCACATTTGACAGGGACGAAAGCTAACTATGGCTACACCTTC
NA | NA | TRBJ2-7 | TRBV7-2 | CASSLWTGEGEQYF | TGTGCCAGCAGCTTATGGACGGGCGAGGGCGAGCAGTACTTC
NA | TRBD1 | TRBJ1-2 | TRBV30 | CAWSDGQVYGYTF | TGTGCCTGGAGTGACGGACAGGTCTATGGCTACACCTTC
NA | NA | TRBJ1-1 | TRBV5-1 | CASSLEGINTEAFF | TGCGCCAGCAGCTTGGAGGGGATAAACACTGAAGCTTTCTTT
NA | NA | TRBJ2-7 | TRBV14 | CASNRGGYEQYF | TGTGCCAGCAATAGGGGTGGTTACGAGCAGTACTTC
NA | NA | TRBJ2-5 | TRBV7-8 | CASSAALARGETQYF | TGTGCCAGCAGCGCTGCATTAGCTCGTGGAGAGACCCAGTACTTC
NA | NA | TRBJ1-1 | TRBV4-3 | CASSQGQLNTEAFF | TGCGCCAGCAGCCAAGGGCAGCTTAACACTGAAGCTTTCTTT
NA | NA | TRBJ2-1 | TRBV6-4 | CASSDGMGEQFF | TGTGCCAGCAGTGACGGGATGGGCGAGCAGTTCTTC
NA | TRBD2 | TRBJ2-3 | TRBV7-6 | CASSAGGGTDTQYF | TGTGCCAGCAGCGCGGGGGGTGGCACAGATACGCAGTATTTT
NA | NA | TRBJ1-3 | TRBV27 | CASSFQGRSGNTIYF | TGTGCCAGCAGTTTTCAGGGGCGGTCCGGAAACACCATATATTTT
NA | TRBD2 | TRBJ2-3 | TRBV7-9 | CASSYLAGSTDTQYF | TGTGCCAGCAGCTACCTAGCGGGGAGCACAGATACGCAGTATTTT
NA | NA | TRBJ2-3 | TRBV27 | CASSYMGGPTQYF | TGTGCCAGCAGTTACATGGGGGGCCCTACTCAGTATTTT
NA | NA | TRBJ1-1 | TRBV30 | CAWSVGGEAFF | TGTGCCTGGAGTGTAGGCGGGGAAGCTTTCTTT
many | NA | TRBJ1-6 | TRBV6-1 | CASSEGGLPLHF | TGTGCCAGCAGTGAAGGAGGGTTACCCCTCCACTTT
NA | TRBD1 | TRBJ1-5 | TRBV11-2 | CASSQTGAPGQPQHF | TGTGCCAGCAGCCAGACAGGGGCCCCCGGTCAGCCCCAGCATTTT
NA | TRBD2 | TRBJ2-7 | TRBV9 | CASSGGLAAYEQYF | TGTGCCAGCAGCGGGGGACTAGCGGCCTACGAGCAGTACTTC